A selection of T cell receptor beta chains follows, all from one sample in a study of blood T cell repertoires in COVID-19. TCRdb's copy holds only in-frame clones and misses some; the assay was immunoSEQ multiplex PCR. The data show approximately 300,000 clones, with 87% seen just once and under 5.5% held by the top ten. Sequencing was done on a sample of PBMCs or T cells enriched from blood (not recorded which). The receptors here all came from a woman younger than 45 who had recovered from COVID-19. CDR3s include the opening cysteine and the closing phenylalanine or tryptophan. The order of the fields is clone size, V gene, J gene, D gene, CDR3 DNA, CDR3 protein. D genes are given only for firm matches. Part of the rows lack a size; the others show once, few, many or a class for expanded clones.

clone_size: .; v_call: TRBV7-3; j_call: TRBJ2-7; d_call: .; cdr3_nt: TGTGCCAGCGGCCGGGGAGCCCCCTACGAGCAGTACTTC; cdr3_aa: CASGRGAPYEQYF
clone_size: .; v_call: TRBV5-4; j_call: TRBJ2-5; d_call: .; cdr3_nt: TGTGCCAGCAGCTTGGACAGGCAAGAGACCCAGTACTTC; cdr3_aa: CASSLDRQETQYF
clone_size: .; v_call: TRBV6-5; j_call: TRBJ2-5; d_call: TRBD2; cdr3_nt: TGTGCCAGCAGTTACTCCCTAGCGGGGGGGCCGGAGACCCAGTACTTC; cdr3_aa: CASSYSLAGGPETQYF
clone_size: .; v_call: TRBV28; j_call: TRBJ2-7; d_call: TRBD1; cdr3_nt: TGTGCCAGCAGTACCTCCGGGACAGCCGACTTC; cdr3_aa: CASSTSGTADF
clone_size: .; v_call: TRBV5-1; j_call: TRBJ2-5; d_call: .; cdr3_nt: TGCGCCAGCAGCTCGGGATACAGGGTGGGCAAAGAGACCCAGTACTTC; cdr3_aa: CASSSGYRVGKETQYF
clone_size: .; v_call: TRBV5-1; j_call: TRBJ2-5; d_call: TRBD2; cdr3_nt: TGCGCCAGCAGCGCGACTAGCGGGGGGCGGGAGACCCAGTACTTC; cdr3_aa: CASSATSGGRETQYF
clone_size: once; v_call: TRBV5-1; j_call: TRBJ2-1; d_call: .; cdr3_nt: TGCGCCAGCAGCCTGGGGGGCACGCGGAATGAGCAGTTCTTC; cdr3_aa: CASSLGGTRNEQFF
clone_size: few; v_call: TRBV7-6; j_call: TRBJ2-7; d_call: .; cdr3_nt: TGTGCCAGCAGCTTCCAGGGATCCTACGAGCAGTACTTC; cdr3_aa: CASSFQGSYEQYF
clone_size: .; v_call: TRBV19; j_call: TRBJ2-2; d_call: .; cdr3_nt: TGTGCCAGTAGTATAGATCCCCAGGGGATCGCCGGGGAGCTGTTTTTT; cdr3_aa: CASSIDPQGIAGELFF
clone_size: .; v_call: TRBV5-4; j_call: TRBJ2-5; d_call: .; cdr3_nt: TGTGCCAGCAGCCGGACAACTCAAGAGACCCAGTACTTC; cdr3_aa: CASSRTTQETQYF
clone_size: .; v_call: TRBV24-1; j_call: TRBJ2-7; d_call: TRBD1; cdr3_nt: TGTGCCACCAGTGATTTAACCGCGGGACAGGGTAGCGAGCAGTACTTC; cdr3_aa: CATSDLTAGQGSEQYF
clone_size: .; v_call: TRBV5-1; j_call: TRBJ1-4; d_call: TRBD1; cdr3_nt: TGCGCCAGCAGCTTGGATCCTCGGACAGGGGGGGATGAAAAACTGTTTTTT; cdr3_aa: CASSLDPRTGGDEKLFF
clone_size: .; v_call: TRBV7-8; j_call: TRBJ2-5; d_call: .; cdr3_nt: TGTGCCAGCAGCTTCCCCACGGTGAAAAGTAAAGAGACCCAGTACTTC; cdr3_aa: CASSFPTVKSKETQYF
clone_size: .; v_call: TRBV2; j_call: TRBJ2-1; d_call: TRBD2; cdr3_nt: TGTGCCAGCAGTGTAAGCGGGGGGGCCGGCAATGAGCAGTTCTTC; cdr3_aa: CASSVSGGAGNEQFF
clone_size: .; v_call: TRBV6-5; j_call: TRBJ2-1; d_call: .; cdr3_nt: TGTGCCAGCTCACCCGGGGTATCCTACAATGAGCAGTTCTTC; cdr3_aa: CASSPGVSYNEQFF
clone_size: .; v_call: TRBV10-3; j_call: TRBJ2-2; d_call: .; cdr3_nt: TGTGCCATCAGCCGGTCGGACAGCTACACCGGGGAGCTGTTTTTT; cdr3_aa: CAISRSDSYTGELFF
clone_size: once; v_call: TRBV4-1; j_call: TRBJ1-5; d_call: .; cdr3_nt: TGCGCCAGCAGCCAAGATTTTCCAGACTTTTATAGCAATCAGCCCCAGCATTTT; cdr3_aa: CASSQDFPDFYSNQPQHF
clone_size: .; v_call: TRBV19; j_call: TRBJ1-3; d_call: TRBD1; cdr3_nt: TGTGCCAGTAGTCGGGACAGGGGGCCAACCTCTGGAAACACCATATATTTT; cdr3_aa: CASSRDRGPTSGNTIYF
clone_size: .; v_call: TRBV12-3/TRBV12-4; j_call: TRBJ1-1; d_call: .; cdr3_nt: TGTGCCAGCAAGTACACCTTGGACACTGAAGCTTTCTTT; cdr3_aa: CASKYTLDTEAFF
clone_size: .; v_call: TRBV21-1; j_call: TRBJ2-2; d_call: .; cdr3_nt: TGTGCCAGCAGCAAAGAAGGGCTAGCGGGGGGGCGTAACACCGGGGAGCTGTTTTTT; cdr3_aa: CASSKEGLAGGRNTGELFF
clone_size: .; v_call: TRBV6-1; j_call: TRBJ1-3; d_call: .; cdr3_nt: TGTGCCAGCAGTGAAGCGCAGGTCGTTACTGGAAACACCATATATTTT; cdr3_aa: CASSEAQVVTGNTIYF
clone_size: .; v_call: TRBV5-6; j_call: TRBJ2-1; d_call: .; cdr3_nt: TGTGCCAGCAGCTTGTACGGGGGTAGATTCAATGAGCAGTTCTTC; cdr3_aa: CASSLYGGRFNEQFF
clone_size: .; v_call: TRBV6-5; j_call: TRBJ1-1; d_call: .; cdr3_nt: TGTGCCAGCAGGGACATGAACACTGAAGCTTTCTTT; cdr3_aa: CASRDMNTEAFF
clone_size: .; v_call: TRBV3-1/TRBV3-2; j_call: TRBJ1-4; d_call: .; cdr3_nt: TGTGCCAGCAGCCAAGATCTCCAGGTTAATGAAAAACTGTTTTTT; cdr3_aa: CASSQDLQVNEKLFF
clone_size: .; v_call: TRBV7-8; j_call: TRBJ1-1; d_call: .; cdr3_nt: TGTGCCAGCAAACCCGCGGTGAACACTGAAGCTTTCTTT; cdr3_aa: CASKPAVNTEAFF
clone_size: .; v_call: TRBV11-3; j_call: TRBJ2-2; d_call: .; cdr3_nt: TGTGCCAGCAGCTTAAAAGGGGCCGGGGAGCTGTTTTTT; cdr3_aa: CASSLKGAGELFF
clone_size: .; v_call: TRBV19; j_call: TRBJ1-2; d_call: .; cdr3_nt: TGTGCCAGTAGTATAGGATTCCGCGAGAGCTATGGCTACACCTTC; cdr3_aa: CASSIGFRESYGYTF
clone_size: .; v_call: TRBV6-5; j_call: TRBJ2-3; d_call: TRBD1; cdr3_nt: TGTGCCAGCCTCTCAGGGGGTACAGATACGCAGTATTTT; cdr3_aa: CASLSGGTDTQYF
clone_size: .; v_call: TRBV27; j_call: TRBJ1-6; d_call: TRBD1; cdr3_nt: TGTGCCAGCAGTTTAAGGGGGCAGAATTCACCCCTCCACTTT; cdr3_aa: CASSLRGQNSPLHF
clone_size: .; v_call: TRBV21-1; j_call: TRBJ2-3; d_call: .; cdr3_nt: TGTGCCAGCAGCAAAGAGGGCGCAGGGTGGGGCACAGATACGCAGTATTTT; cdr3_aa: CASSKEGAGWGTDTQYF
clone_size: once; v_call: TRBV18; j_call: TRBJ2-3; d_call: .; cdr3_nt: TGTGCCAGCTCATCGGCGAGAAAAGGGGTTAGCACAGATACGCAGTATTTT; cdr3_aa: CASSSARKGVSTDTQYF
clone_size: .; v_call: TRBV10-3; j_call: TRBJ2-7; d_call: TRBD1; cdr3_nt: TGTGCCATCAGTGGGGGGCGGACAGGGTCCTACGAGCAGTACTTC; cdr3_aa: CAISGGRTGSYEQYF
clone_size: .; v_call: TRBV27; j_call: TRBJ2-4; d_call: .; cdr3_nt: TGTGCCAGCAGTCCCCAGCCGGCGGGGGCCAAAAACATTCAGTACTTC; cdr3_aa: CASSPQPAGAKNIQYF
clone_size: .; v_call: TRBV19; j_call: TRBJ1-1; d_call: .; cdr3_nt: TGTGCCAGCAACACAGGGTTGAACACTGAAGCTTTCTTT; cdr3_aa: CASNTGLNTEAFF
clone_size: many; v_call: TRBV28; j_call: TRBJ1-3; d_call: .; cdr3_nt: TGTGCCAGCTCTGGTGGACAGACCGTCTCTGGAAACACCATATATTTT; cdr3_aa: CASSGGQTVSGNTIYF
clone_size: .; v_call: TRBV28; j_call: TRBJ1-3; d_call: .; cdr3_nt: TGTGCCAGCAGTTTATTCCCCCAGGCCACTGGAAACACCATATATTTT; cdr3_aa: CASSLFPQATGNTIYF
clone_size: .; v_call: TRBV7-6; j_call: TRBJ2-5; d_call: TRBD2; cdr3_nt: TGTGCCAGCAGCTCACTAGCGGAGACCCAGTACTTC; cdr3_aa: CASSSLAETQYF
clone_size: .; v_call: TRBV7-8; j_call: TRBJ1-6; d_call: .; cdr3_nt: TGTGCCAGCAGCTTAACAGGGAACAATTCACCCCTCCACTTT; cdr3_aa: CASSLTGNNSPLHF
clone_size: .; v_call: TRBV29-1; j_call: TRBJ2-1; d_call: .; cdr3_nt: TGCAGCGTGGGGGCCGGGCCTGAGCAGTTCTTC; cdr3_aa: CSVGAGPEQFF
clone_size: .; v_call: TRBV10-3; j_call: TRBJ1-2; d_call: .; cdr3_nt: TGTGCCATCAGTGAGTCGACAGCTAACTATGGCTACACCTTC; cdr3_aa: CAISESTANYGYTF
clone_size: .; v_call: TRBV6-2/TRBV6-3; j_call: TRBJ1-5; d_call: TRBD1; cdr3_nt: TGTGCCAGCAGTGACCGGGACAGGAGCAATCAGCCCCAGCATTTT; cdr3_aa: CASSDRDRSNQPQHF
clone_size: .; v_call: TRBV2; j_call: TRBJ2-7; d_call: TRBD1; cdr3_nt: TGTGCCAGCAGTGGGGACAGGGGTGGCGAGCAGTACTTC; cdr3_aa: CASSGDRGGEQYF
clone_size: .; v_call: TRBV7-6; j_call: TRBJ2-7; d_call: TRBD1; cdr3_nt: TGTGCCAGCAGCGGGACAGGGGGCGGGGGCGAGCAGTACTTC; cdr3_aa: CASSGTGGGGEQYF
clone_size: .; v_call: TRBV4-2; j_call: TRBJ1-4; d_call: TRBD1; cdr3_nt: TGTGCCAGCAGCCAAGAATCGCTGAGACAGGGGCGGGAAAAACTGTTTTTT; cdr3_aa: CASSQESLRQGREKLFF
clone_size: .; v_call: TRBV19; j_call: TRBJ2-2; d_call: .; cdr3_nt: TGTGCCAGTAGTATCCCGGACAGTCCGAACACCGGGGAGCTGTTTTTT; cdr3_aa: CASSIPDSPNTGELFF
clone_size: .; v_call: TRBV5-5; j_call: TRBJ1-2; d_call: TRBD1; cdr3_nt: TGTGCCAGCAGGCTAACAGGGGGCGGCTATGGCTACACCTTC; cdr3_aa: CASRLTGGGYGYTF
clone_size: .; v_call: TRBV10-1; j_call: TRBJ1-1; d_call: .; cdr3_nt: TGCGCCAGCAGTGAGCCAGGGATGACTGAAGCTTTCTTT; cdr3_aa: CASSEPGMTEAFF
clone_size: .; v_call: TRBV9; j_call: TRBJ2-5; d_call: .; cdr3_nt: TGTGCCAGCAGCGCTGAGGGACTTGGGGAGACCCAGTACTTC; cdr3_aa: CASSAEGLGETQYF
clone_size: .; v_call: TRBV6-5; j_call: TRBJ1-3; d_call: .; cdr3_nt: TGTGCCAGCAGTTCCCCCAACCAGGCAGGAAACACCATATATTTT; cdr3_aa: CASSSPNQAGNTIYF
clone_size: .; v_call: TRBV4-1; j_call: TRBJ2-7; d_call: .; cdr3_nt: TGCGCCAGCAGCCCCGAACAGGGGAGGTACGAGCAGTACTTC; cdr3_aa: CASSPEQGRYEQYF
clone_size: .; v_call: TRBV6-5; j_call: TRBJ2-1; d_call: .; cdr3_nt: TGTGCTTCCAGCCTCCGAATAGCTTTTGAGCAGTTCTTC; cdr3_aa: CASSLRIAFEQFF